The source of this T cell receptor (beta chain) is a study of T cells in Graves' hyperthyroidism and ophthalmopathy. Study conclusions and caveats: Ophthalmopathy and stable hyperthyroidism were told apart by a 13 V-J model.

There were TCR beta CDR3 regions amplified from RNA transcripts. The TCR CDR3 first-round RT-PCR relied on the HTBI primer set. One entry per CDR3 protein, called by TCRdb with MiXCR from the multiplex PCR reads. The sample comprises about 330,000 distinct CDR3 sequences, around 13% of which are singletons, and about 37% rests with the top ten. The V end was cut by 1 base, the J end by 4 bases, with 14 bases between. The CDR3 sequence is 16 residues long. Per germline, CDR1 KGHDR and CDR2 SFDVKD. This clonotype has a handful of counts. Its target is unknown. This chain joins TRBV24-1 and TRBJ2-3; D may correspond to TRBD1 or TRBD2 (7 bases each). The material sequenced was blood. The sequence was obtained from a woman aged 40 to 55 with Graves' ophthalmopathy. CDR3 amino acids: CATSDFGEGAADTQYF. In DNA, the CDR3 is TGTGCCACCAGTGATTTTGGGGAGGGGGCTGCAGATACGCAGTATTTT.